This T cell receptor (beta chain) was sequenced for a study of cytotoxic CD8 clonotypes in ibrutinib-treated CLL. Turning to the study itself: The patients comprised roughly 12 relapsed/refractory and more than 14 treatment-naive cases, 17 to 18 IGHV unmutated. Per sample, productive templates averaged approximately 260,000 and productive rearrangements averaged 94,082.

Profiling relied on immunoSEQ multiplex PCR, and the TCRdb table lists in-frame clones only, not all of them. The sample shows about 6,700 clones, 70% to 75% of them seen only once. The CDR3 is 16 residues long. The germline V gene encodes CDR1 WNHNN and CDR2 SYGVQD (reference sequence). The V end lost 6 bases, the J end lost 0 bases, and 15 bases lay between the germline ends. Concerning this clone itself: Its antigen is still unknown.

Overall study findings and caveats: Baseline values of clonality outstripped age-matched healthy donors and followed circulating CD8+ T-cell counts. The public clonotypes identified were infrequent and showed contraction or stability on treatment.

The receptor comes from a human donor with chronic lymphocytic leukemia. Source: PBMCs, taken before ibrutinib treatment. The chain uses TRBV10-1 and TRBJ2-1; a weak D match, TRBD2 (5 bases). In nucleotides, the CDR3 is TGCGCCAGCAGCCCCGGACTCATAAGCTCCTACAATGAGCAGTTCTTC. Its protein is CASSPGLISSYNEQFF.